This T cell receptor beta chain comes out of a study of CD4 T cells in relation to SARS-CoV-2 and coronaviruses. Study as a whole: ViraFEST: roughly 9-day antigen culture of PBMCs, then TCR beta CDR3 sequencing. Study conclusions and caveats: The assay detects memory recall responses, not culture-primed primary responses. SARS-CoV-2-driven expansion was significantly weaker in crossreactive than monoreactive clones.

With regard to this clone: Its antigen is unknown.

There are 13 residues in the CDR3. Trimming stripped 1 base from V and 0 bases from J, with 2 bases between. In germline, CDR1 is PRHDT, CDR2 FYEKMQ (reference sequence). Sequencing used immunoSEQ multiplex PCR; TCRdb keeps in-frame clones, though not all of them. The top ten hold 3.4% of the sample, which has around 31,000 clones, over 60% seen once. The sequenced material came from memory CD4+ T cells from PBMCs, cultured in vitro. The gene calls are TRBV13 and TRBJ2-3; D is ambiguous. The receptor was isolated from an adult with COVID-19. The CDR3 coding sequence is TGTGCCAGCAGCTTAGTCAGCACAGATACGCAGTATTTT. The encoded protein is CASSLVSTDTQYF.